This TCR beta chain was retrieved from a study of blood T cell repertoires in COVID-19. Study summary: The analysed material was cDNA or gDNA that came from T cells, B-cell-depleted T cells, or PBMCs.

The protocol was immunoSEQ multiplex PCR, while the TCRdb copy is restricted to in-frame clones and leaves out a portion. This table holds 150,000 to 200,000 clones, around 85% found once. Germline CDR1 is LGHNA and CDR2 is YNFKEQ. Trimming cost V 0 bases and J 7 bases, with 13 bases left between them. The CDR3 spans 16 residues. This chain links TRBV4-2 with TRBJ1-6; the D gene is possibly TRBD1 (5 bases). The origin of this receptor is a human donor with acute or convalescent COVID-19. The donor label of this sample is uncertain. The material sequenced was peripheral blood. CDR3 nucleotide sequence: TGTGCCAGCAGCCAAGATAGATTCGACAGAAATTCACCCCTCCACTTT. Its translation is CASSQDRFDRNSPLHF.